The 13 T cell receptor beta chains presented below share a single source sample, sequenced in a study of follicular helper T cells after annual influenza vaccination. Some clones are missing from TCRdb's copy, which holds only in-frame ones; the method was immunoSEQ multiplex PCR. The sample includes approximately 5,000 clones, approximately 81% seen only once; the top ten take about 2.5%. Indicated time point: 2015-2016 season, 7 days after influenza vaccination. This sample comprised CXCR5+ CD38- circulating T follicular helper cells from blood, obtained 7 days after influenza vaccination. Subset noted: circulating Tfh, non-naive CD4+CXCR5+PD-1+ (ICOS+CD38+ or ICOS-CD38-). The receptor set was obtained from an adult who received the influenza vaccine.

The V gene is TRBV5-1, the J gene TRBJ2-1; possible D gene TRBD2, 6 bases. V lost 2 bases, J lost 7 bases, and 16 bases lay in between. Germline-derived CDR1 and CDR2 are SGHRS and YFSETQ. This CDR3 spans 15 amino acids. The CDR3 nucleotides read TGCGCCAGCAGCTTTGGGATCCCGGGGACTAATGAGCAGTTCTTC. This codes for CASSFGIPGTNEQFF.

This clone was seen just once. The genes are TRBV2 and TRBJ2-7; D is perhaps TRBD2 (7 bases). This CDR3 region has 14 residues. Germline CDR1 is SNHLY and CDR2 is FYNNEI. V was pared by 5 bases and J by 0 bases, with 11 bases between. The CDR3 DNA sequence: TGTGCCAGCAGTAGGGGGGGGGTCTCCTACGAGCAGTACTTC. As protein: CASSRGGVSYEQYF.

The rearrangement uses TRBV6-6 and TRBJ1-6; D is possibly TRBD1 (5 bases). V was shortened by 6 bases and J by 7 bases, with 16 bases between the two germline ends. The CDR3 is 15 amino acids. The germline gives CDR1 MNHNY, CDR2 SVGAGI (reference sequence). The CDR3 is CASRAPGGGNSPLHF. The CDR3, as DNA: TGTGCCAGCAGAGCTCCCGGGGGGGGAAATTCACCCCTCCACTTT.

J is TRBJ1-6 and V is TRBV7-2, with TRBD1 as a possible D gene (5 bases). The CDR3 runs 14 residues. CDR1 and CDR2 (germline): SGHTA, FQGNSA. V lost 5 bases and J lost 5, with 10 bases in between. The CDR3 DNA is TGTGCCAGCAGCCAACGGACAAATAATTCACCCCTCCACTTT. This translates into CASSQRTNNSPLHF.

For the CDR3, the DNA is TGCGCCAGCAGCCATGGACAGGGCATAGATACGCAGTATTTT. This sequence encodes CASSHGQGIDTQYF. This sequence joins TRBV5-1 and TRBJ2-3; 8 bases map to TRBD1. The CDR3 runs 14 residues. Germline CDR1 SGHRS, CDR2 YFSETQ. V shed 4 bases and J 5 bases; nucleotides not matched to a gene: 6. The whole variable domain, filled in from reference TRBV5-1 and TRBJ2-3, reads KAGVTQTPRYLIKTRGQQVTLSCSPISGHRSVSWYQQTPGQGLQFLFEYFSETQRNKGNFPGRFSGRQFSNSRSEMNVSTLELGDSALYLCASSHGQGIDTQYFGPGTRLTVL.

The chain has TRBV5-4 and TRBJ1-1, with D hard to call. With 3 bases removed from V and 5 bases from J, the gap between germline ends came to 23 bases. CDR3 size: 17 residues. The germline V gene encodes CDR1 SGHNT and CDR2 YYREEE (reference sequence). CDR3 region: CASSSKVLRFRGTEAFF. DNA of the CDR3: TGTGCCAGCAGCTCCAAAGTGCTTCGGTTCCGCGGAACTGAAGCTTTCTTT.

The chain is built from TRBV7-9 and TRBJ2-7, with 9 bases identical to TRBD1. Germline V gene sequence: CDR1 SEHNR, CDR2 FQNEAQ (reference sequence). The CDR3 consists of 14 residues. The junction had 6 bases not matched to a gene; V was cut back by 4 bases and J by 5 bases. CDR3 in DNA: TGTGCCAGCAGCTCCGGGACAGGGTTCGACGAGCAGTACTTC. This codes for CASSSGTGFDEQYF.

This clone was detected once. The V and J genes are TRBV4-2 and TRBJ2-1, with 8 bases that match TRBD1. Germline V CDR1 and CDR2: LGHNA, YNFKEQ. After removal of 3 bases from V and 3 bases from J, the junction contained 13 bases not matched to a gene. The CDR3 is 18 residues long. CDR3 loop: CASSQPRRRGQDYNEQFF. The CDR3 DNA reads TGTGCCAGCAGCCAGCCACGAAGGCGGGGACAGGACTACAATGAGCAGTTCTTC.

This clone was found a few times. CDR3 sequence reads: CASMRDRDSYEQYF. The CDR3 DNA follows: TGTGCCAGCATGAGGGACAGAGACTCATACGAGCAGTACTTC. The rearrangement links TRBV2 to TRBJ2-7; 7 bases align to TRBD1. CDR3 length equals 14 residues. J gave up 4 bases and V 7 bases, and 10 bases lay outside the gene matches. The germline gives CDR1 SNHLY, CDR2 FYNNEI. The full variable domain, in which reference TRBV2 and TRBJ2-7 provide the parts outside the CDR3, is EPEVTQTPSHQVTQMGQEVILRCVPISNHLYFYWYRQILGQKVEFLVSFYNNEISEKSEIFDDQFSVERPDGSNFTLKIRSTKLEDSAMYFCASMRDRDSYEQYFGPGTRLTVT.

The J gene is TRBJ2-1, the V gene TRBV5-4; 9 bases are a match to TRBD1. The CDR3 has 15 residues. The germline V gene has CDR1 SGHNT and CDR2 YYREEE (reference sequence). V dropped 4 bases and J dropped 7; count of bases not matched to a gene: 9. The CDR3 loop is CASSPDRGIRNEQFF. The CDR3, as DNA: TGTGCCAGCAGCCCGGACAGGGGCATTCGAAATGAGCAGTTCTTC.

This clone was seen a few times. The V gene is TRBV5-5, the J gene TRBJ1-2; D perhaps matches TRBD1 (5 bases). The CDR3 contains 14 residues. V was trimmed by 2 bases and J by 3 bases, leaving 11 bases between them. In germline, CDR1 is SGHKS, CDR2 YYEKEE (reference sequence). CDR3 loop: CASSFGGLDYGYTF. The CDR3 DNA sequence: TGTGCCAGCAGCTTCGGGGGACTCGACTATGGCTACACCTTC.

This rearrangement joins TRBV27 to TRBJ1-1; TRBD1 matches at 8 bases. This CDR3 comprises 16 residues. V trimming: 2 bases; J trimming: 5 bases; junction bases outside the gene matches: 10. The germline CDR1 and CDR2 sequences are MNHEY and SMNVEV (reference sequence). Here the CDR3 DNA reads TGTGCCAGCAGTTTACGCCGACAGGGGATGGAGACTGAAGCTTTCTTT. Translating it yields CASSLRRQGMETEAFF.

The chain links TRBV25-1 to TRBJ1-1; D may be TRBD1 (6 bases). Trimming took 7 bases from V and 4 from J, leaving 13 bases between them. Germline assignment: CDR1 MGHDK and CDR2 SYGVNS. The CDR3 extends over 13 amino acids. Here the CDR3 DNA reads TGTGCCAGCACGTGGGGGCGTAGCACTGAAGCTTTCTTT. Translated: CASTWGRSTEAFF.